These 7 T cell receptor beta chains originate from one sample sequenced in a study of regulatory T cells in long-lasting Graves disease. Through Arm-PCR of CDR3 regions and iRepertoire HTBI primers, TCR beta libraries were built. TCRdb independently ran MiXCR on the multiplex PCR reads; one entry per CDR3 protein. The sample holds some 250,000 distinct CDR3 sequences, about 18% seen once. Documented time point: newly diagnosed GD, antithyroid drugs for less than 3 months. From PBMCs, RNA was extracted and then used to make the TCR library. Another study also made use of these data, one on T cells in Graves' hyperthyroidism and ophthalmopathy.

The sequencing here drew on peripheral blood mononuclear cells (PBMCs), taken at new diagnosis, from a patient treated with antithyroid drugs. The receptors were gathered from a woman in her twenties or thirties with Graves disease.

This clonotype has a count of ten or more. V is TRBV2 and J is TRBJ1-4; D is perhaps TRBD1 (6 bases). Germline values: CDR1 SNHLY, CDR2 FYNNEI. The CDR3 covers 15 residues. The V end was cut by 1 base, the J end by 11 bases, with 17 bases between. The DNA of the CDR3 is TGTGCCAGCAGTGAAGTCCCAGGGGCGGGTGGGAAACTGTTTTTT. Translating it yields CASSEVPGAGGKLFF.

As regards this clonotype: A single base is all that separates this from a far larger clone, so a read error is likely. J is TRBJ2-7 and V is TRBV13, with 12 positions matching TRBD1. The CDR3 contains 16 residues. Germline CDR1 PRHDT, CDR2 FYEKMQ (reference sequence). The ends lost 0 bases at V and 7 bases at J; junction bases unmatched: 7. DNA for the CDR3: TGTGCCAGCAGCTTAGGCCGGGACAGGGGGCGCGTTGAGCAGTACTTC. This sequence encodes CASSLGRDRGRVEQYF. The variable domain in full, with the rest retrieved from reference TRBV13 and TRBJ2-7, is AAGVIQSPRHLIKEKRETATLKCYPIPRHDTVYWYQQGPGQDPQFLISFYEKMQSDKGSIPDRFSAQQFSDYHSELNMSSLELGDSALYFCASSLGRDRGRVEQYFGPGTRLTVT.

The table lists this clonotype with a few counts. The rearrangement uses TRBV6-9 and TRBJ2-5; D possibly uses TRBD1 or TRBD2 (5 bases each). This CDR3 comprises 16 residues. CDR1 is MNHGY and CDR2 is SVAAGI in the germline V gene. The V end lost 3 bases, the J end lost 5 bases, and 19 bases lay between the germline ends. The CDR3 is CASSYYSRGVQETQYF. The CDR3 DNA follows: TGTGCCAGCAGTTACTATTCAAGAGGGGTCCAGGAGACCCAGTACTTC.

This chain joins TRBV6-5 and TRBJ1-2; 8 bases line up with TRBD1. CDR3 length: 14 amino acids. Per germline, CDR1 MNHEY and CDR2 SVGAGI. Germline trimming cut 0 bases from V and 11 bases from J; bases unmatched to any gene: 8. The CDR3 coding sequence is TGTGCCAGCAGTTACTCGAGGAGGACAGGGAAGTACACCTTC. It translates to CASSYSRRTGKYTF.

The J gene is TRBJ2-1, the V gene TRBV28, with D perhaps TRBD1 or TRBD2 (5 bases each). The germline V gene has CDR1 MDHEN and CDR2 SYDVKM. The V gene lost 5 bases and the J gene lost 0 bases, with 14 bases spanning the gap. This CDR3 spans 16 amino acids. CDR3 sequence: CASSGRDRSSYNEQFF. The CDR3, as DNA: TGTGCCAGCAGTGGAAGGGACCGCAGCTCCTACAATGAGCAGTTCTTC.

At least ten counts were recorded for this clonotype. The chain is built from TRBV6-1 and TRBJ2-3, with D possibly being TRBD2 (6 bases). Germline V gene sequence: CDR1 MNHNS, CDR2 SASEGT. V was trimmed by 6 bases and J by 5 bases, leaving 12 bases between them. The CDR3 length is 13 residues. CDR3 DNA sequence: TGTGCCAGCAGGAGCCCGGGACTAGATACGCAGTATTTT. This gives the protein CASRSPGLDTQYF.

This clonotype was observed at least ten times. The chain carries TRBV6-1 and TRBJ1-5, with D possibly being TRBD1 (6 bases). Germline V gene lookup returns CDR1 MNHNS and CDR2 SASEGT. The V end was cut by 4 bases, the J end by 2 bases, with 12 bases between. CDR3 length: 15 amino acids. Written as DNA, the CDR3 is TGTGCCAGCAGTGCCCCACAGGGAGGCAATCAGCCCCAGCATTTT. Translating it yields CASSAPQGGNQPQHF.